Sequencing of this T cell receptor beta chain was carried out in a study of shared clonotypes between healthy human individuals. Findings and limits, study-wide: The low donor count limited represented genetic and exposure-history diversity.

Germline CDR1 SGHDN, CDR2 FVKESK. V was cut by 2 bases and J by 4 bases, with 21 bases left in between. The CDR3 runs 17 residues. To note about this clone: The antigen remains unidentified.

Produced via immunoSEQ multiplex PCR; TCRdb's table is partial and in-frame only. The top ten hold approximately 0.13% of the sample, which has roughly 2 million clones, approximately 94% seen once. Partitioning of CD4+ cells yielded a CD45RA+ naive subset and a CD45RA-negative memory subset. This TCR was recovered from a man younger than 35 in good health. The sequenced material came from naive CD4+ T cells sorted from blood. The sample's subset: CD45RA+ positively selected. The gene calls are TRBV14 and TRBJ2-7; a weak D match, TRBD2 (6 bases). The CDR3 DNA reads as TGTGCCAGCAGCCAATACAGCGGAGGGGTAATTATTTACGAGCAGTACTTC. Protein sequence: CASSQYSGGVIIYEQYF.